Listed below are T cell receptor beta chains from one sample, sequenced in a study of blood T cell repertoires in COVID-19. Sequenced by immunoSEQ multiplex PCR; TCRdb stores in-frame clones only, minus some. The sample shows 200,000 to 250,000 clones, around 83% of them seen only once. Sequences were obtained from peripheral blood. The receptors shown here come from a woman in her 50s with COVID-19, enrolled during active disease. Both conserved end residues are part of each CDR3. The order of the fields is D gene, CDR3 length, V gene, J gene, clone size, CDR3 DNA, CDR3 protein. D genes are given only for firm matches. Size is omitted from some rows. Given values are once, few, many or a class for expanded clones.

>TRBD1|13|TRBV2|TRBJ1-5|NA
TGTGCCAGCAAAGGACAGGACAATCAGCCCCAGCATTTT
CASKGQDNQPQHF
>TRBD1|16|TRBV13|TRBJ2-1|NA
TGTGCCAGCAGGAAGGAGAGGGGCAGGGGGACAAATGAGCAGTTCTTC
CASRKERGRGTNEQFF
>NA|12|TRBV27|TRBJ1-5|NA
TGTGCCAGCAGTTCCTTAAATCAGCCCCAGCATTTT
CASSSLNQPQHF
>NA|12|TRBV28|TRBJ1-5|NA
TGTGCCAGCAGGACAGCCGGGCAGCCCCAGCATTTT
CASRTAGQPQHF
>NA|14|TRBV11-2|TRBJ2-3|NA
TGTGCCAGCAGCTTTTTACCGGGCACAGATACGCAGTATTTT
CASSFLPGTDTQYF
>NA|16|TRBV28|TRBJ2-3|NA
TGTGCCAGCAGCCGCACCGAGCAGGCCGGCACAGATACGCAGTATTTT
CASSRTEQAGTDTQYF
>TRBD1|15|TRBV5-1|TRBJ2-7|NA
TGCGCCAGCAGCCTTAACACCGGGACAGGGGACGAGCAGTACTTC
CASSLNTGTGDEQYF
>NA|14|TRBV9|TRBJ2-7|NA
TGTGCCAGCAACCTCGGGGGAGCCACCTACGAGCAGTACTTC
CASNLGGATYEQYF
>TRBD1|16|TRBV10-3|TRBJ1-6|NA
TGTGCCATCAGTAACCAGGACAGGGAGGGGCATTCACCCCTCCACTTT
CAISNQDREGHSPLHF
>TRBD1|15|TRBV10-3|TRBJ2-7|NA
TGTGCCATCAGTGTGGGACAGGTTAGCTCCTACGAGCAGTACTTC
CAISVGQVSSYEQYF
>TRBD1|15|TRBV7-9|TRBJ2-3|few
TGTGCCAGCAGCTCCCCGGGACAGGGAGGGAATACGCAGTATTTT
CASSSPGQGGNTQYF
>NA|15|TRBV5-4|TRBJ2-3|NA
TGTGCCAGCAGCCTGGGACTGAAGCTGACAGATACGCAGTATTTT
CASSLGLKLTDTQYF
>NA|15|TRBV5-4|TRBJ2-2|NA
TGTGCCAGCAGAAGAGCAGGGCAGAACACCGGGGAGCTGTTTTTT
CASRRAGQNTGELFF
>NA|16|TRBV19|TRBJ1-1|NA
TGTGCCAGTAGTATAGATTATGGGCAGTCAAACACTGAAGCTTTCTTT
CASSIDYGQSNTEAFF
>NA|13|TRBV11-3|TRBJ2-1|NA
TGTGCCAGCAGCTTAGTTAGGGGTGGCGAGCAGTTCTTC
CASSLVRGGEQFF
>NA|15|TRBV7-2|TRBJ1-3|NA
TGTGCCAGCAGCTCCCCAGGGTTCTCTGGAAACACCATATATTTT
CASSSPGFSGNTIYF
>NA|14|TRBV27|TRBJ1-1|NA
TGTGCCAGCAGTAGGGACACCTTGAACACTGAAGCTTTCTTT
CASSRDTLNTEAFF
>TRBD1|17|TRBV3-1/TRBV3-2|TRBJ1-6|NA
TGTGCCAGCAGCCACCGACAGGGGAGCTCCTATAATTCACCCCTCCACTTT
CASSHRQGSSYNSPLHF
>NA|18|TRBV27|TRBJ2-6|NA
TGTGCCAGCAGTTTATTGTCCCCCCTGAGCTCTGGGGCCAACGTCCTGACTTTC
CASSLLSPLSSGANVLTF
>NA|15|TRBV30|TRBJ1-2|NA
TGTGCCTGGAGTTACCCACGGGGAGGGGGGATTGGCTACACCTTC
CAWSYPRGGGIGYTF
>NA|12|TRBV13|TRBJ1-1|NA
TGTGCCAGCAGCGACGGGGGTACTGAAGCTTTCTTT
CASSDGGTEAFF
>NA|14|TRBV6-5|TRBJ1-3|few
TGTGCCAGCAGTTTCTCGACAGTAGGAAACACCATATATTTT
CASSFSTVGNTIYF
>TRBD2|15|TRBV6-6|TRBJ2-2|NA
TGTGCCAGCAGTCCCCCGGGGGGGCATAGCGGGGAGCTGTTTTTT
CASSPPGGHSGELFF
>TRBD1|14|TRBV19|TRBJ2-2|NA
TGTGCCAGTAGCCGGGACAGGGGCACCGGGGAGCTGTTTTTT
CASSRDRGTGELFF
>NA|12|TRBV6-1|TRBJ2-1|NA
TGTGCCAGCAGACTGACAGACAATGAGCAGTTCTTC
CASRLTDNEQFF
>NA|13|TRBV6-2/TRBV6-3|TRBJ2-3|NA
TGTGCCAGCAGTCCATCACTAGCAGATACGCAGTATTTT
CASSPSLADTQYF
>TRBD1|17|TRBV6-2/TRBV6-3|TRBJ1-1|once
TGTGCCAGCAGTTTCCAACTAGGGACAGGGCACCCCACTGAAGCTTTCTTT
CASSFQLGTGHPTEAFF
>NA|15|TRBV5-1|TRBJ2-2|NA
TGCGCCAGCAGCGACAGTCAGGGATATACCGGGGAGCTGTTTTTT
CASSDSQGYTGELFF
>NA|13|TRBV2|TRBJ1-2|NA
TGTGCCAGCAGTGAACAACCCGCGGTGGGCTACACCTTC
CASSEQPAVGYTF
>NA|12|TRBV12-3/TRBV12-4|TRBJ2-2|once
TGTGCCAGCAGTTTAATATCCGGGGAGCTGTTTTTT
CASSLISGELFF
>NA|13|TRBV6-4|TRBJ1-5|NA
TGTGCCAGCAGTAAGGAGGGAAATCAGCCCCAGCATTTT
CASSKEGNQPQHF
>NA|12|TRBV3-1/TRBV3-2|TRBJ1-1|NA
TGTGCCAGCAGCCAATCAATTACTGAAGCTTTCTTT
CASSQSITEAFF
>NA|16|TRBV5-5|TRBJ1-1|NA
TGTGCCAGCAGTCCCGTCCAGCGGGTCATGAACACTGAAGCTTTCTTT
CASSPVQRVMNTEAFF
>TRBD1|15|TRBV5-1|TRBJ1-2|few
TGCGCCAGCAGCTCGACCGACAGGGGACCGAATGGCTACACCTTC
CASSSTDRGPNGYTF
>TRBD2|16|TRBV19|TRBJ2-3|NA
TGTGCCAGTACCAGCGGGACTAGCGTTTCGAGAGATACGCAGTATTTT
CASTSGTSVSRDTQYF
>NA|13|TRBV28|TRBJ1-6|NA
TGTGCCAGCAGGCTCTTAGGGGATTCACCCCTCCACTTT
CASRLLGDSPLHF
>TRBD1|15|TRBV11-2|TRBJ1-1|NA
TGTGCCAGCAGCCCCGGGACAGGGGTCTACACTGAAGCTTTCTTT
CASSPGTGVYTEAFF
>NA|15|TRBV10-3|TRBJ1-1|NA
TGTGCCATCAGTGAGGAGGGGGGGAGGACCACTGAAGCTTTCTTT
CAISEEGGRTTEAFF
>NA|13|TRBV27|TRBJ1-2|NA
TGTGCCAGCACCGGGAGGGGAGGCTATGGCTACACCTTC
CASTGRGGYGYTF
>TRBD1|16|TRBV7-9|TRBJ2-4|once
TGTGCCAGCAGCTCGGGACAGTGGGGATCTCAAAACATTCAGTACTTC
CASSSGQWGSQNIQYF
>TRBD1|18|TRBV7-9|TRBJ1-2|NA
TGTGCCAGCAGCTTCTGGGGCCGGGACAGCAGAACTAACTATGGCTACACCTTC
CASSFWGRDSRTNYGYTF
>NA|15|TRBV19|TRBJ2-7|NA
TGTGCCAGTAGTATTATGACAGGAGTCTCCTACGAGCAGTACTTC
CASSIMTGVSYEQYF
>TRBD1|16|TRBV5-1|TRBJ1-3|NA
TGCGCCAGCAGCCCGAGGACAGGGGCCACTGGAAACACCATATATTTT
CASSPRTGATGNTIYF
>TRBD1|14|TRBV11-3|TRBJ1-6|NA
TGTGCCAGCAGCTTTGGGGACAGGGCCTCACCCCTCCACTTT
CASSFGDRASPLHF
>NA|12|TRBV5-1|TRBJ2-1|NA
TGCGCCAGCAGCTTATATAGTGGTGAGCAGTTCTTC
CASSLYSGEQFF
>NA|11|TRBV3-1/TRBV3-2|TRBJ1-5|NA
TGTGCCAGCAGTGGGCTGGGGCCCCAGCATTTT
CASSGLGPQHF
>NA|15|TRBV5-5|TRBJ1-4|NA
TGTGCCAGCAGCTTCTTCATGGGAAAGGGGGAAAAACTGTTTTTT
CASSFFMGKGEKLFF
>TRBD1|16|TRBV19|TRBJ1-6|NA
TGTGCCAGTAGTACCCGTAAGGGGGCGGTAGATTCACCCCTCCACTTT
CASSTRKGAVDSPLHF
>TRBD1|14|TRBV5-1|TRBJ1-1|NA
TGCGCCAGCAGCTGGACACAGGGGGCAACTGAAGCTTTCTTT
CASSWTQGATEAFF
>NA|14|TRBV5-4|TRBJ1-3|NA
TGTGCCAGCAGCACAGGGAGCTCTGGAAACACCATATATTTT
CASSTGSSGNTIYF